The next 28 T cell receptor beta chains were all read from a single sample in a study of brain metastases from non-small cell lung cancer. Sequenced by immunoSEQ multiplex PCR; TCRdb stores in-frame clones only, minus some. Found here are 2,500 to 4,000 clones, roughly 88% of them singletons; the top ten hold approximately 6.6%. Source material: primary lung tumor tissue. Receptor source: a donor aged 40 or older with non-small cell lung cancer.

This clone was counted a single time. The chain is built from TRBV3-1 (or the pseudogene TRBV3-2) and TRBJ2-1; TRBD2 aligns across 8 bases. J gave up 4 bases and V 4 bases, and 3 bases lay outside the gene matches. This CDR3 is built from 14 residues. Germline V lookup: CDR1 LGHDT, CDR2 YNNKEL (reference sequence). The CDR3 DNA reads TGTGCCAGCAGCCCCCGACTAGCGTACAATGAGCAGTTCTTC. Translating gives CASSPRLAYNEQFF.

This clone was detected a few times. CDR3 bases: TGTGCCAGCACCCCTCGCAGGGCTGGAAACACCATATATTTT. This encodes CASTPRRAGNTIYF. This chain joins TRBV28 and TRBJ1-3, with a tentative D call TRBD1 (5 bases). Germline lookup yields CDR1 MDHEN and CDR2 SYDVKM. The CDR3 has 14 residues. V dropped 7 bases and J dropped 2 bases, with 12 bases sitting between them.

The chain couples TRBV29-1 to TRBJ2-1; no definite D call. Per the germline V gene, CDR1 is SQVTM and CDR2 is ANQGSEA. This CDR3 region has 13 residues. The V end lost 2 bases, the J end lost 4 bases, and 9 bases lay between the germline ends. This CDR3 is CSVEIYSYNEQFF. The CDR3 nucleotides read TGCAGCGTTGAAATTTACAGTTACAATGAGCAGTTCTTC.

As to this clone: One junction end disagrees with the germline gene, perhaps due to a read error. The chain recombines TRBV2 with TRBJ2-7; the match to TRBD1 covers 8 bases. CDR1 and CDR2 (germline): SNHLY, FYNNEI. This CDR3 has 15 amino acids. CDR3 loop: CASSLRGDRSYEQYF. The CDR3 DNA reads TGTGCCAGCAGTCTAAGGGGGGACAGGTCCTACGAACAGTACTTC.

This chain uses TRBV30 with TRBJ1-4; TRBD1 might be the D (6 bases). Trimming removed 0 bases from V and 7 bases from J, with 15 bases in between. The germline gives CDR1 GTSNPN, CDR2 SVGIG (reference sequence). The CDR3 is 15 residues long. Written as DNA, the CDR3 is TGTGCCTGGAGTGTGGGGGGCGAAGCGGGTGAAAAACTGTTTTTT. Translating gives CAWSVGGEAGEKLFF.

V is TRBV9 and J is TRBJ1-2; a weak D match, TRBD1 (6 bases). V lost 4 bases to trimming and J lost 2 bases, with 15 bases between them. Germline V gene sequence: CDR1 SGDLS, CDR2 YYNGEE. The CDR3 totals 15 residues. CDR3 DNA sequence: TGTGCCAGCAGCAGGGGGAACCGAAACAACTATGGCTACACCTTC. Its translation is CASSRGNRNNYGYTF.

The CDR3, as DNA: TGTGCCAGCAGCTTAGCTGATGCAAATACGCAGTATTTT. It codes for CASSLADANTQYF. The J gene is TRBJ2-3, the V gene TRBV7-2; no firm D call. Germline values: CDR1 SGHTA, CDR2 FQGNSA. This CDR3 has 13 amino acids. V lost 0 bases and J lost 7, with 8 bases in between.

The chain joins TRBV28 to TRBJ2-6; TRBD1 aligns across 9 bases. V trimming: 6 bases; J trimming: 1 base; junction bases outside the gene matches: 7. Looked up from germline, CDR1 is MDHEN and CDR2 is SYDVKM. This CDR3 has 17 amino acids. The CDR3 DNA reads TGTGCCAGCAGCTGGGACAGGGATTGGTCTGGGGCCAACGTCCTGACTTTC. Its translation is CASSWDRDWSGANVLTF.

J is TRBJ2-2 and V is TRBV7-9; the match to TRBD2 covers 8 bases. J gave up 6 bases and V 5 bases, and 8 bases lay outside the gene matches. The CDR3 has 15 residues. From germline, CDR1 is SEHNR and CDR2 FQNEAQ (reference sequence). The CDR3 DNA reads TGTGCCAGCAGCCCCAGAGCGGGAGAGGCCGGGGAGCTGTTTTTT. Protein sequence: CASSPRAGEAGELFF.

In DNA form, the CDR3 reads TGCAGCGTTAGGGATAGAAACGAGCAGTACTTC. Translated: CSVRDRNEQYF. The chain uses TRBV29-1 and TRBJ2-7, with no clear D. V dropped 5 bases and J dropped 5 bases, with 10 bases sitting between them. The germline gives CDR1 SQVTM, CDR2 ANQGSEA. CDR3 length equals 11 residues.

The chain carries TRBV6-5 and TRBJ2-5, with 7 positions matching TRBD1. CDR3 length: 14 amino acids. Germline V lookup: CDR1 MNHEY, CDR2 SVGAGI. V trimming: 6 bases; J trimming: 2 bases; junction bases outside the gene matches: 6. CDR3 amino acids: CASSRPGQQETQYF. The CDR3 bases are TGTGCCAGCAGCCGACCGGGACAGCAAGAGACCCAGTACTTC.

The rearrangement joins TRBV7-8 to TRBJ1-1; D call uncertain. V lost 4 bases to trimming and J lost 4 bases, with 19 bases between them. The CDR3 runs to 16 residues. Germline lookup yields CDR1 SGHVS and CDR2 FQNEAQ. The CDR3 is CASSYELQAYGTEAFF. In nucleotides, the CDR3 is TGTGCCAGCAGCTACGAATTACAAGCATATGGCACTGAAGCTTTCTTT.

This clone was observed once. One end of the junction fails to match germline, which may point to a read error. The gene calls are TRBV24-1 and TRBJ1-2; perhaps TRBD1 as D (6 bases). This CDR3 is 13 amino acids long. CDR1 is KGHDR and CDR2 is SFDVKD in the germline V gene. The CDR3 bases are TGTGCTACCAGTGAGGGGGACGACTATGGCTACACCTTC. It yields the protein CATSEGDDYGYTF.

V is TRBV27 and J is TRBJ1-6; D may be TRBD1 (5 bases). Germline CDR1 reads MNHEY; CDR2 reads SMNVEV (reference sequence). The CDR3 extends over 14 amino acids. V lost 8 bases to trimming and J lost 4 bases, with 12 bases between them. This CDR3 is CASGPGGYNSPLHF. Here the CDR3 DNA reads TGTGCCAGCGGTCCGGGGGGATATAATTCACCCCTCCACTTT.

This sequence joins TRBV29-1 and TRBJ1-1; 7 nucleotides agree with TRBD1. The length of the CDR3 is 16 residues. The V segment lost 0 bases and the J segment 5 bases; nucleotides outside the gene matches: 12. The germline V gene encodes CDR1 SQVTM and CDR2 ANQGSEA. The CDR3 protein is CSVEEPLRGSRTEAFF. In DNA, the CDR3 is TGCAGCGTTGAAGAACCCCTCAGGGGGTCGAGAACTGAAGCTTTCTTT. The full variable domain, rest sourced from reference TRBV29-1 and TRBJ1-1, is SAVISQKPSRDICQRGTSLTIQCQVDSQVTMMFWYRQQPGQSLTLIATANQGSEATYESGFVIDKFPISRPNLTFSTLTVSNMSPEDSSIYLCSVEEPLRGSRTEAFFGQGTRLTVV.

In DNA, the CDR3 is TGTGCCAGCAGCGCGGGACTAGCGAGCTCCTACAATGAGCAGTTCTTC. Translation: CASSAGLASSYNEQFF. The chain couples TRBV7-2 to TRBJ2-1, with TRBD2 matching over 10 bases. With 5 bases clipped from V and 0 bases from J, the junction kept 4 bases outside the gene matches. This CDR3 has 16 amino acids. CDR1 SGHTA and CDR2 FQGNSA come from the germline V gene.

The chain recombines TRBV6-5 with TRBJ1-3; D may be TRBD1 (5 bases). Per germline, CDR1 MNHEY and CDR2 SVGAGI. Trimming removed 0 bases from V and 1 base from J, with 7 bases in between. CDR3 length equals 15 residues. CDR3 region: CASSYSRGSGNTIYF. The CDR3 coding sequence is TGTGCCAGCAGTTACTCGAGGGGATCTGGAAACACCATATATTTT.

The chain's CDR3 is CASSAGTGNQPQHF. CDR3 DNA: TGTGCCAGCAGCGCCGGGACAGGCAATCAGCCCCAGCATTTT. J is TRBJ1-5 and V is TRBV2; 7 positions match TRBD1. V shed 6 bases, J shed 2 bases, and the junction held 4 bases outside the gene matches. CDR3 length equals 14 residues. Germline V gene lookup returns CDR1 SNHLY and CDR2 FYNNEI.

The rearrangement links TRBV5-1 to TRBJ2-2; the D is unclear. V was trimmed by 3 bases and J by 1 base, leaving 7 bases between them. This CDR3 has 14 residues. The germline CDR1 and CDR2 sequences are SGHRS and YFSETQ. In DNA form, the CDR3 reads TGCGCCAGCAGCTCCTATGAGAACACCGGGGAGCTGTTTTTT. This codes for CASSSYENTGELFF.

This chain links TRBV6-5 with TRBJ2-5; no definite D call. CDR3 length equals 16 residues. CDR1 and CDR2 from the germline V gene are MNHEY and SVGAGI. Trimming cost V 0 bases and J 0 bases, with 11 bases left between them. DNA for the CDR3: TGTGCCAGCAGTTACTCGAGCCTTGGGTACCAAGAGACCCAGTACTTC. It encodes CASSYSSLGYQETQYF.

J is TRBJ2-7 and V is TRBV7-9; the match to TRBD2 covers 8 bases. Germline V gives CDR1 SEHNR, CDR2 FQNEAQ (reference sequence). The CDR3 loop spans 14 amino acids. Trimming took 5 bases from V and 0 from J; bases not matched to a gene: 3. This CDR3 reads CASSRGGNSYEQYF. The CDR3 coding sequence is TGTGCCAGCAGCCGCGGGGGGAACTCCTACGAGCAGTACTTC.

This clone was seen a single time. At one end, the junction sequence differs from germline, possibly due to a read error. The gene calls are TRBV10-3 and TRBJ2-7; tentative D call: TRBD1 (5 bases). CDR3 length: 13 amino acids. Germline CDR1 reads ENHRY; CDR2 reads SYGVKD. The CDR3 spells CATRTGPSYKQYF. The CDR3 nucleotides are TGTGCCACCCGAACAGGACCTTCCTACAAGCAGTACTTC.

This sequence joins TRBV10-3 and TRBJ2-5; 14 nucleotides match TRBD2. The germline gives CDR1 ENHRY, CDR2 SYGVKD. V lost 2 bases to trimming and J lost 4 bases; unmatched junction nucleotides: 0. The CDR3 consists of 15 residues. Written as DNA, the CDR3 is TGTGCCATCAGTGAGGGACTAGCGGGAGGAGAGACCCAGTACTTC. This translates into CAISEGLAGGETQYF.

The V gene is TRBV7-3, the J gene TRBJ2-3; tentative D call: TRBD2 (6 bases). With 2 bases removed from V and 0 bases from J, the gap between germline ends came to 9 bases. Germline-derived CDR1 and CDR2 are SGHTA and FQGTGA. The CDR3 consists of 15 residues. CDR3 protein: CASSLEEGSTDTQYF. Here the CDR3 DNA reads TGTGCCAGCAGCTTAGAGGAGGGTAGCACAGATACGCAGTATTTT.

CDR3 coding DNA: TGTGCCAGCAGCCTCGACCTAAACTCTGGGGCCAACGTCCTGACTTTC. The encoded protein is CASSLDLNSGANVLTF. The V call is TRBV7-9, the J call TRBJ2-6; D uncertain. Between the trimmed V and J ends, which lost 5 bases and 0 bases, there was a span of 11 bases. This CDR3 is built from 16 residues. Germline V CDR1 and CDR2: SEHNR, FQNEAQ (reference sequence).

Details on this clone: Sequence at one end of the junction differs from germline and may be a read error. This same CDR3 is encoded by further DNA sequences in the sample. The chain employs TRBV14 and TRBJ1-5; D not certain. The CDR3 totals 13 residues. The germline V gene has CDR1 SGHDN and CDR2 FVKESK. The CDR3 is CASSQERDQPQHF. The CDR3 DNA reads TGTGCCAGTAGCCAAGAGAGGGATCAGCCCCAGCATTTT.

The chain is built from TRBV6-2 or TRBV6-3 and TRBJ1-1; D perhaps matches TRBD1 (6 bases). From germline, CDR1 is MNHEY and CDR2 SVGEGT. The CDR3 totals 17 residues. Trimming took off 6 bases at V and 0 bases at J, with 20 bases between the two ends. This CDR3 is CASSLLGPGEMNTEAFF. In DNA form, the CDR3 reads TGTGCCAGCAGCCTACTGGGACCAGGGGAAATGAACACTGAAGCTTTCTTT.

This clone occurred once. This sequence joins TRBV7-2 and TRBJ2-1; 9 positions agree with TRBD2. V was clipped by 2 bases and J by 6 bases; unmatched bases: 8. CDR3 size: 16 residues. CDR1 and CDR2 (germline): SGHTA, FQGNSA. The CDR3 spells CASSLMGGRASNEQFF. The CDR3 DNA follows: TGTGCCAGCAGCTTAATGGGCGGGAGGGCCAGCAATGAGCAGTTCTTC.